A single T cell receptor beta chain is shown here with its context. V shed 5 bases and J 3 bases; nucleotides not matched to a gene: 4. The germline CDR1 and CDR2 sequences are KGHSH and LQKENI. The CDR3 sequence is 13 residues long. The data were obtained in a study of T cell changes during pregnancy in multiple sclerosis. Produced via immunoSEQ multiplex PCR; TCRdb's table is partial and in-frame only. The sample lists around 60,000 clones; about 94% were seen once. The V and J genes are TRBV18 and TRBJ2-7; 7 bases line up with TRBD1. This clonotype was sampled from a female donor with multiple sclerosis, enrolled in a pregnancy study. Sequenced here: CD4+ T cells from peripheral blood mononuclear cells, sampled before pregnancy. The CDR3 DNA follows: TGTGCCAGCTCAACGGGACAGTACTACGAGCAGTACTTC. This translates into CASSTGQYYEQYF.